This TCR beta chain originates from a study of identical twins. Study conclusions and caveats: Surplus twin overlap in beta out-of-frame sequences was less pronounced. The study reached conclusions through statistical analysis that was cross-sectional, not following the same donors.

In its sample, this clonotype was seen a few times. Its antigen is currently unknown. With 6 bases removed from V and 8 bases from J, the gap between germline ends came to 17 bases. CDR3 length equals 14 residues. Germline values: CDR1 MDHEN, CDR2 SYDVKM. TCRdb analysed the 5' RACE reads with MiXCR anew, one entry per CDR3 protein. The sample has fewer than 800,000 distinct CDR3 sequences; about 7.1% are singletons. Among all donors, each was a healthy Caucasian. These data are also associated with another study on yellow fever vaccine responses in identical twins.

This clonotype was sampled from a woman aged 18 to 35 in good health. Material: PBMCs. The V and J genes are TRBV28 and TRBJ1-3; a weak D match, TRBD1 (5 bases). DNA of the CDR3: TGTGCCAGCAGCGGAGGGACGGTCCAAGACACCATATATTTT. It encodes CASSGGTVQDTIYF.